The rows below give T cell receptor beta chains drawn from one sample of a study of blood T cell repertoires in COVID-19. Here immunoSEQ multiplex PCR was the method, and the copy in TCRdb shows in-frame clones only, minus some. This sample carries 250,000 to 350,000 clones, approximately 84% of them seen once, and the ten largest clones take more than 1.2%. Sequenced sample: peripheral blood. These receptors came from a human donor with COVID-19, enrolled during active disease. The donor label of this sample is uncertain. Both conserved end residues are part of each CDR3. D genes are given only for firm matches. Rows give clone size only sometimes, using once, few, many, or a class for an expanded clone.

>NA|TRBJ2-1|TRBV5-1|NA
CASSGGRDSSYNEQFF
TGCGCCAGCAGTGGCGGGCGGGACAGCTCCTACAATGAGCAGTTCTTC
>NA|TRBJ2-7|TRBV2|NA
CASSEARRVLESQYF
TGTGCCAGCAGTGAAGCGAGGCGGGTTCTTGAGAGTCAGTACTTC
>NA|TRBJ1-5|TRBV19|TRBD1
CASSDTGTGDLNQPQHF
TGTGCCAGTAGTGATACGGGGACAGGGGATCTTAATCAGCCCCAGCATTTT
>NA|TRBJ2-7|TRBV19|TRBD2
CASSPLGAGGHYEQYF
TGTGCCAGTAGTCCCTTGGGAGCGGGAGGACACTACGAGCAGTACTTC
>few|TRBJ2-2|TRBV25-1|NA
CASSEYSGRNTGELFF
TGTGCCAGCAGTGAATATTCAGGGCGGAACACCGGGGAGCTGTTTTTT
>NA|TRBJ2-1|TRBV19|TRBD2
CASSRTSRSSYNEQFF
TGTGCCAGTAGTCGGACTAGCAGGAGCTCCTACAATGAGCAGTTCTTC
>NA|TRBJ2-1|TRBV3-1/TRBV3-2|NA
CASSRGRFLGNEQFF
TGTGCCAGCAGCCGCGGGCGGTTTCTTGGAAATGAGCAGTTCTTC
>NA|TRBJ1-2|TRBV3-1/TRBV3-2|TRBD1
CATSEGTGGWYGYTF
TGTGCCACCTCGGAAGGGACAGGGGGCTGGTATGGCTACACCTTC
>NA|TRBJ1-2|TRBV2|NA
CATQSGVYGYTF
TGTGCCACCCAATCAGGCGTCTATGGCTACACCTTC
>NA|TRBJ1-2|TRBV15|NA
CATSRAAGYDYGYTF
TGTGCCACCAGCAGAGCAGCGGGATATGACTATGGCTACACCTTC
>NA|TRBJ2-7|TRBV20-1|NA
CSARASYEQYF
TGCAGTGCTAGGGCCTCCTACGAGCAGTACTTC
>few|TRBJ1-2|TRBV28|TRBD1
CASCGQGAPNYGYTF
TGTGCCAGCTGCGGACAGGGGGCTCCTAACTATGGCTACACCTTC
>NA|TRBJ1-5|TRBV29-1|NA
CSVAAGVRQPQHF
TGCAGCGTTGCCGCAGGGGTGAGACAGCCCCAGCATTTT
>few|TRBJ1-1|TRBV19|NA
CASSMIVQGEAFF
TGTGCCAGTAGTATGATAGTCCAGGGTGAAGCTTTCTTT
>NA|TRBJ1-1|TRBV27|NA
CASRPTGRAGVNTEAFF
TGTGCCAGCAGACCTACCGGCAGGGCAGGGGTGAACACTGAAGCTTTCTTT
>NA|TRBJ1-5|TRBV2|TRBD1
CASNRDRGSFSNQPQHF
TGTGCCAGCAATCGGGACAGGGGATCTTTCAGCAATCAGCCCCAGCATTTT
>NA|TRBJ2-4|TRBV3-1/TRBV3-2|NA
CASSQGEAIQYF
TGTGCCAGCAGCCAAGGGGAGGCTATTCAGTACTTC
>NA|TRBJ1-5|TRBV19|TRBD1
CASTGTGNQPQHF
TGTGCCAGTACCGGGACAGGAAATCAGCCCCAGCATTTT
>NA|TRBJ2-6|TRBV29-1|NA
CSVGRSGANVLTF
TGCAGCGTTGGTAGATCCGGGGCCAACGTCCTGACTTTC
>NA|TRBJ1-4|TRBV30|NA
CAWRGVAAEKLFF
TGTGCCTGGAGGGGAGTGGCGGCTGAAAAACTGTTTTTT
>NA|TRBJ2-7|TRBV9|NA
CASSSRGALSSYEQYF
TGTGCCAGCAGCTCTAGGGGCGCCCTAAGCTCCTACGAGCAGTACTTC
>NA|TRBJ2-2|TRBV4-3|NA
CASSKRADQNTGELFF
TGCGCCAGCAGCAAGAGAGCGGATCAGAACACCGGGGAGCTGTTTTTT
>NA|TRBJ2-7|TRBV19|TRBD2
CASSSSGYSYEQYF
TGTGCCAGTAGTTCTAGCGGCTACTCCTACGAGCAGTACTTC
>NA|TRBJ2-6|TRBV28|TRBD1
CASREMTGSGANVLTF
TGTGCCAGCCGAGAAATGACAGGGTCTGGGGCCAACGTCCTGACTTTC
>NA|TRBJ2-7|TRBV25-1|NA
CASSEDHAGEQYF
TGTGCCAGCAGTGAAGACCACGCGGGGGAGCAGTACTTC
>NA|TRBJ2-6|TRBV7-6|NA
CASSFPVPSGANVLTF
TGTGCCAGCAGCTTCCCGGTACCGTCTGGGGCCAACGTCCTGACTTTC
>NA|TRBJ2-5|TRBV3-1/TRBV3-2|NA
CASSQGRVETQYF
TGTGCCAGCAGCCAAGGGCGGGTGGAGACCCAGTACTTC
>NA|TRBJ1-5|TRBV6-5|NA
CASSPTGRDQPQHF
TGTGCCAGCAGTCCGACAGGACGTGATCAGCCCCAGCATTTT